This is a list of T cell receptor beta chains from one sample in a study of cytomegalovirus exposure and HLA in healthy donors. The repertoire was sequenced with immunoSEQ multiplex PCR; TCRdb's copy has only in-frame clones and lacks some. The data hold 30,000 to 45,000 clones, with about 53% observed a single time. The sample consisted of PBMCs. The receptors derive from a middle-aged woman in good health and CMV-seropositive. Both conserved end residues are part of each CDR3. A D gene is named only where the DNA matches it firmly. Expanded clones are given a class, and other clones once, few, many or no size at all.

>TRBJ1-2|-|TRBV28|few
CASSRRYYGYTF
TGTGCCAGCAGTCGCAGGTACTATGGCTACACCTTC
>TRBJ2-3|-|TRBV4-1|-
CASSQVRLRTPSTDTQYF
TGCGCCAGCAGCCAAGTTCGACTAAGGACCCCGAGCACAGATACGCAGTATTTT
>TRBJ2-3|TRBD2|TRBV5-1|-
CASSRSGGATDTQYF
TGCGCCAGCAGCAGAAGCGGGGGGGCCACAGATACGCAGTATTTT
>TRBJ1-4|TRBD1|TRBV18|-
CASSHGQGAIEKLFF
TGTGCCAGCTCACATGGACAGGGGGCGATTGAAAAACTGTTTTTT
>TRBJ1-1|-|TRBV5-1|-
CASSYEAGNTEAFF
TGCGCCAGCAGTTACGAGGCTGGGAACACTGAAGCTTTCTTT
>TRBJ2-1|TRBD1|TRBV27|once
CASSGIGTGNNEQFF
TGTGCCAGCAGTGGCATCGGGACAGGGAACAATGAGCAGTTCTTC
>TRBJ2-3|-|TRBV11-2|-
CASSLDLANTQYF
TGTGCCAGCAGCTTAGATCTAGCAAATACGCAGTATTTT
>TRBJ1-1|-|TRBV7-2|medium-sized
CASSLYVGVDTEAFF
TGTGCCAGCAGCTTATATGTAGGGGTTGACACTGAAGCTTTCTTT
>TRBJ2-1|-|TRBV9|-
CASSALSSYNEQFF
TGTGCCAGCAGCGCTCTAAGCTCCTACAATGAGCAGTTCTTC
>TRBJ2-1|-|TRBV30|-
CARRGRGVGEQFF
TGTGCAAGAAGGGGGCGGGGGGTCGGGGAGCAGTTCTTC
>TRBJ1-2|-|TRBV6-1|-
CASSPGELDGYTF
TGTGCCAGCAGCCCCGGGGAGCTTGATGGCTACACCTTC
>TRBJ1-2|-|TRBV7-9|-
CASSPSGGSYGYTF
TGTGCCAGCAGCCCGAGCGGAGGGTCTTATGGCTACACCTTC
>TRBJ2-1|TRBD2|TRBV9|-
CASSVDRGGPDEQFF
TGTGCCAGCAGCGTAGATCGCGGGGGTCCCGATGAGCAGTTCTTC
>TRBJ2-7|-|TRBV28|-
CASSQMTDTYEQYF
TGTGCCAGCAGTCAAATGACAGACACCTACGAGCAGTACTTC
>TRBJ1-1|-|TRBV7-9|-
CASSNRVNTEAFF
TGTGCCAGCAGCAACAGGGTGAACACTGAAGCTTTCTTT
>TRBJ2-2|-|TRBV5-6|-
CASSWGLRFNGGELFF
TGTGCCAGCAGCTGGGGACTTCGCTTTAACGGCGGGGAGCTGTTTTTT
>TRBJ1-4|-|TRBV18|-
CASSRGVQGNEKLFF
TGTGCCAGCTCACGAGGGGTACAGGGAAATGAAAAACTGTTTTTT
>TRBJ2-7|-|TRBV6-1|-
CASSRDLYEQYF
TGTGCCAGCAGTCGGGATCTCTACGAGCAGTACTTC